This entry lists 30 T cell receptor beta chains sequenced from one sample in a study of patients and donors after allogeneic stem cell transplantation. In TCRdb, the RT-PCR reads were re-called with MiXCR into one record per CDR3 protein. The sample contains about 200,000 distinct CDR3 sequences, 35% to 45% of which appear only once. The material sequenced was blood, either unsorted or a sorted T cell fraction (not recorded which). The receptors shown here come from a human donor who was either an allogeneic HSCT recipient or a stem cell or donor lymphocyte infusion donor (not recorded which). It is not recorded whose cells these are; they may come from a transplant donor.

The CDR3 spells CASRWGGTDTQYF. In DNA, the CDR3 is TGCGCCAGCAGATGGGGGGGCACAGATACGCAGTATTTT. The rearrangement links TRBV5-1 to TRBJ2-3, with a possible D match to TRBD2 (6 bases). The CDR3 contains 13 residues. From germline, CDR1 is SGHRS and CDR2 YFSETQ. V was shortened by 5 bases and J by 1 base, with 8 bases between the two germline ends.

The count of this clonotype is one. The CDR3 DNA is TGCGCCAGCAGCTTGGCGTCAGCCTATGGCTACACCTTC. It encodes CASSLASAYGYTF. The chain is built from TRBV5-1 and TRBJ1-2; D is ambiguous. Trimming left V 0 bases short and J 4 bases short, with 7 bases between. The CDR3 extends over 13 amino acids. Germline CDR1 is SGHRS and CDR2 is YFSETQ.

The chain is built from TRBV19 and TRBJ1-1; 10 bases match TRBD1. V trimming: 4 bases; J trimming: 6 bases; junction bases outside the gene matches: 2. The CDR3 covers 13 residues. Germline V CDR1 and CDR2: LNHDA, SQIVND (reference sequence). The CDR3 DNA follows: TGTGCCAGTAGTAAGACAGGGGGCTCTGAAGCTTTCTTT. It specifies CASSKTGGSEAFF.

As regards this clonotype: Its ends do not fully match the called genes, so a read error is possible. The rearrangement joins TRBV5-5 to TRBJ2-7, with 10 bases fitting TRBD2. Germline V gives CDR1 SGHKS, CDR2 YYEKEE (reference sequence). CDR3 length: 15 residues. This chain's CDR3 is CASSSASGGSYDQYF. The DNA of the CDR3 is TGTGCCAGCAGCTCGGCTAGCGGGGGCTCCTACGATCAGTACTTC.

The chain carries TRBV27 and TRBJ2-1; 10 bases fit TRBD2. CDR1 and CDR2 (germline): MNHEY, SMNVEV (reference sequence). V was clipped by 5 bases and J by 10 bases; unmatched bases: 11. This CDR3 contains 15 residues. The CDR3 protein is CASSESWTSGSEQFF. CDR3 coding DNA: TGTGCCAGCAGTGAGAGCTGGACTAGCGGAAGCGAGCAGTTCTTC.

With respect to this clonotype: A much bigger clone sits one base away, suggesting this may be a read error. This chain connects TRBV7-6 to TRBJ1-1; 8 positions agree with TRBD1. CDR1 SGHVS and CDR2 FNYEAQ come from the germline V gene. The CDR3 contains 15 residues. CDR3 in amino acids: CASSTRTGMNTGAFF. CDR3 coding DNA: TGTGCCAGCAGCACACGGACAGGGATGAACACTGGAGCTTTCTTT.

The gene calls are TRBV5-1 and TRBJ2-7; perhaps TRBD1 as D (5 bases). The CDR3 totals 13 residues. Germline CDR1 reads SGHRS; CDR2 reads YFSETQ. The V end lost 0 bases, the J end lost 6 bases, and 10 bases lay between the germline ends. The CDR3 reads CASSLAGQGEQYF. CDR3 DNA sequence: TGCGCCAGCAGCTTGGCGGGCCAGGGCGAGCAGTACTTC.

The V and J genes are TRBV6-5 and TRBJ2-2; D remains unclear. The germline gives CDR1 MNHEY, CDR2 SVGAGI. V lost 0 bases and J 5 bases, leaving 4 bases between the germline ends. The CDR3 runs to 13 residues. The CDR3, as DNA: TGTGCCAGCAGTTACTCCCCTACCGGGGAGCTGTTTTTT. It codes for CASSYSPTGELFF.

The rearrangement links TRBV30 to TRBJ1-1, with D tentatively TRBD1 (5 bases). V lost 0 bases and J 0 bases, leaving 8 bases between the germline ends. This CDR3 is 14 amino acids long. Germline V gene data show CDR1 as GTSNPN and CDR2 as SVGIG (reference sequence). CDR3 in amino acids: CAWSVTGLNTEAFF. CDR3 nucleotide sequence: TGTGCCTGGAGTGTAACAGGTTTGAACACTGAAGCTTTCTTT.

The chain joins TRBV5-5 to TRBJ1-2; TRBD1 matches at 8 bases. Germline CDR1 is SGHKS and CDR2 is YYEKEE (reference sequence). This CDR3 has 18 residues. V lost 6 bases, J lost 1 base, and 17 bases stayed unmatched. The CDR3 DNA reads TGTGCCAGCACCCTAGGGAAGGCAGGGGGCGTAATTAACTATGGCTACACCTTC. Residues: CASTLGKAGGVINYGYTF.

This rearrangement joins TRBV13 to TRBJ2-5, with 7 bases identical to TRBD1. V shed 2 bases, J shed 4 bases, and the junction held 4 bases outside the gene matches. The CDR3 sequence is 14 residues long. CDR1 and CDR2 (germline): PRHDT, FYEKMQ (reference sequence). As DNA, the CDR3 is TGTGCCAGCAGCTTAAGGGCAGGGGGAGAGACCCAGTACTTC. This codes for CASSLRAGGETQYF.

The V gene is TRBV6-2 or TRBV6-3, the J gene TRBJ2-1, with 10 nucleotides matching TRBD2. CDR1 is MNHEY, CDR2 SVGEGT, per germline. V dropped 6 bases and J dropped 7; count of bases not matched to a gene: 9. CDR3 size: 15 residues. CDR3 amino acids: CASSAPGLARNEQFF. Written as DNA, the CDR3 is TGTGCCAGCAGCGCCCCGGGACTAGCGCGGAATGAGCAGTTCTTC.

This clonotype was recorded only once. The chain couples TRBV6-5 to TRBJ1-2; the D gene is possibly TRBD1 (5 bases). V was clipped by 2 bases and J by 4 bases, with 8 bases between them. The CDR3 has 13 amino acids. Germline CDR1 and CDR2: MNHEY and SVGAGI. For the CDR3, the DNA is TGTGCCAGCAGTTACGACAGCTTCTATGGCTACACCTTC. Protein sequence: CASSYDSFYGYTF.

J is TRBJ1-6 and V is TRBV7-9; TRBD1 agrees at 7 bases. The CDR3 extends over 14 amino acids. The ends lost 8 bases at V and 10 bases at J; junction bases unmatched: 11. Germline loops: CDR1 SEHNR, CDR2 FQNEAQ (reference sequence). The DNA for the CDR3 is TGTGCCAGCCTCCGGGAGGGGGCCACCTCACCCCTCCACTTT. This gives the protein CASLREGATSPLHF.

The rearrangement joins TRBV7-3 to TRBJ2-5, with D possibly matching TRBD2 (6 bases). The ends were cut back, 2 bases at V and 1 base at J, with 8 bases in the middle. The CDR3 is 14 residues long. Germline V gene data show CDR1 as SGHTA and CDR2 as FQGTGA. This CDR3 reads CASSLDSGQETQYF. The CDR3 nucleotides are TGTGCCAGCAGCTTAGATAGCGGCCAAGAGACCCAGTACTTC.

This clonotype has a handful of counts. This chain joins TRBV5-1 and TRBJ2-7; unclear D gene. CDR1 and CDR2 from the germline V gene are SGHRS and YFSETQ. V was shortened by 0 bases and J by 4 bases, with 20 bases between the two germline ends. There are 17 residues in the CDR3. The CDR3 sequence is CASSLDGSVISLYEQYF. Written as DNA, the CDR3 is TGCGCCAGCAGCTTGGACGGGTCCGTCATCAGTCTTTACGAGCAGTACTTC.

V usage is TRBV5-1 and J usage is TRBJ2-1, with 9 bases matching TRBD2. Germline loops: CDR1 SGHRS, CDR2 YFSETQ. The CDR3 has 15 residues. J lost 1 base, V lost 4 bases, and 3 bases had no gene match. This CDR3 reads CASSPTSGSYNEQFF. The CDR3 nucleotides are TGCGCCAGCAGCCCTACTAGCGGGTCCTACAATGAGCAGTTCTTC.

The chain is built from TRBV11-2 and TRBJ2-1; the D is unclear. The CDR3 covers 14 residues. CDR1 and CDR2 from the germline V gene are SGHAT and FQNNGV. The V end was cut by 2 bases, the J end by 2 bases, with 7 bases between. The DNA of the CDR3 is TGTGCCAGCAGCTTATTAATCCCCTACAATGAGCAGTTCTTC. Its translation is CASSLLIPYNEQFF.

This clonotype was detected a few times. The V gene is TRBV5-1, the J gene TRBJ2-1, with D possibly matching TRBD1 (5 bases). V was pared by 0 bases and J by 4 bases, with 11 bases between. The CDR3 covers 15 residues. CDR1 and CDR2 from the germline V gene are SGHRS and YFSETQ. The DNA of the CDR3 is TGCGCCAGCAGCTTGGCGAGACAGCAGTACAATGAGCAGTTCTTC. Translated, it gives CASSLARQQYNEQFF.

The rearrangement links TRBV10-3 to TRBJ1-6; D uncertain. Trimming took off 0 bases at V and 0 bases at J, with 6 bases between the two ends. The CDR3 is 16 amino acids. Germline V gives CDR1 ENHRY, CDR2 SYGVKD. This CDR3 is CAISESRSSYNSPLHF. CDR3 nucleotides: TGTGCCATCAGTGAGTCGCGGAGCTCCTATAATTCACCCCTCCACTTT.

The chain joins TRBV27 to TRBJ1-1; D is ambiguous. The germline gives CDR1 MNHEY, CDR2 SMNVEV (reference sequence). The CDR3 is 11 amino acids. V was cut by 2 bases and J by 9 bases, with 7 bases left in between. The CDR3 protein is CASSLRGKAFF. CDR3 sequence (DNA): TGTGCCAGCAGTTTAAGAGGGAAAGCTTTCTTT.

The rearrangement uses TRBV9 and TRBJ2-1; D is undetermined. Germline V lookup: CDR1 SGDLS, CDR2 YYNGEE. The V end lost 4 bases, the J end lost 5 bases, and 13 bases lay between the germline ends. The CDR3 is 14 amino acids. For the CDR3, the DNA is TGTGCCAGCAGCCCCACGCCCCAGCACAATGAGCAGTTCTTC. It is translated as CASSPTPQHNEQFF. Full variable domain (remainder filled in from reference TRBV9 and TRBJ2-1): DSGVTQTPKHLITATGQRVTLRCSPRSGDLSVYWYQQSLDQGLQFLIQYYNGEERAKGNILERFSAQQFPDLHSELNLSSLELGDSALYFCASSPTPQHNEQFFGPGTRLTVL.

For this clonotype: A read error may account for a junction end that differs from germline. DNA for the CDR3: TGTGCCACCAGGAGAGGAGTGAACACTGAAGCTTTCTTT. This codes for CATRRGVNTEAFF. The chain combines TRBV15 with TRBJ1-1; D gene ambiguous. Germline-derived CDR1 and CDR2 are LNHNV and YYDKDF (reference sequence). CDR3 length: 13 amino acids. Looking up the rest from reference TRBV15 and TRBJ1-1 gives the full variable domain: DAMVIQNPRYQVTQFGKPVTLSCSQTLNHNVMYWYQQKSSQAPKLLFHYYDKDFNNEADTPDNFQSRRPNTSFCFLDIRSPGLGDTAMYLCATRRGVNTEAFFGQGTRLTVV.

The V and J genes are TRBV29-1 and TRBJ2-4, with D uncertain. The V gene's germline CDR1 is SQVTM and CDR2 ANQGSEA. CDR3 length equals 13 residues. V lost 3 bases, J lost 7 bases, and 13 bases lay in between. This CDR3 is CSVELQSYNIQYF. The CDR3 nucleotides read TGCAGCGTTGAGTTACAGTCGTATAACATTCAGTACTTC. Complete variable domain (other parts from reference TRBV29-1 and TRBJ2-4): SAVISQKPSRDICQRGTSLTIQCQVDSQVTMMFWYRQQPGQSLTLIATANQGSEATYESGFVIDKFPISRPNLTFSTLTVSNMSPEDSSIYLCSVELQSYNIQYFGAGTRLSVL.

This clonotype was observed a handful of times. J is TRBJ1-6 and V is TRBV6-1, with 9 bases lining up with TRBD1. The germline gives CDR1 MNHNS, CDR2 SASEGT. The junction had 4 bases not matched to a gene; V was cut back by 11 bases and J by 8 bases. The CDR3 is 12 amino acids. The CDR3 region is CAGQGWDSPLHF. CDR3 nucleotides: TGTGCCGGACAGGGGTGGGATTCACCCCTCCACTTT.

This chain links TRBV12-3 or TRBV12-4 with TRBJ2-7; 7 nucleotides align to TRBD1. The CDR3 loop spans 13 amino acids. V was pared by 3 bases and J by 7 bases, with 6 bases of the junction left unmatched. The CDR3 sequence: CASSFTQGSEQYF. The CDR3 DNA sequence: TGTGCCAGCAGTTTCACACAGGGGAGTGAGCAGTACTTC.

This chain connects TRBV10-3 to TRBJ2-4, with D perhaps assigned TRBD1 or TRBD2 (5 bases each). The CDR3 length is 13 residues. From germline, CDR1 is ENHRY and CDR2 SYGVKD. Trimming left V 10 bases short and J 7 bases short, with 17 bases between. The CDR3 protein is CATFQGGGNIQYF. CDR3 coding DNA: TGTGCCACCTTCCAGGGTGGCGGGAACATTCAGTACTTC.

The chain links TRBV5-1 to TRBJ1-1, with 7 nucleotides matching TRBD1. The V gene's germline CDR1 is SGHRS and CDR2 YFSETQ. The CDR3 totals 14 residues. The junction had 8 bases not matched to a gene; V was cut back by 4 bases and J by 5 bases. The CDR3 DNA is TGCGCCAGCAGCGTCCCAGGGGGTGGGACTGAAGCTTTCTTT. Encoded protein: CASSVPGGGTEAFF.

The sample holds many counts of this clonotype. The chain has TRBV20-1 and TRBJ1-5; maybe TRBD1 (5 bases). Germline CDR1 is DFQATT and CDR2 is SNEGSKA (reference sequence). The CDR3 runs 16 residues. Between the trimmed V and J ends, which lost 6 bases and 0 bases, there was a span of 18 bases. The CDR3 sequence: CSAGRYGANSNQPQHF. The DNA of the CDR3 is TGCAGTGCGGGGCGGTATGGCGCTAATAGCAATCAGCCCCAGCATTTT.

The CDR3 region has the DNA TGTGCCAGCAGTTCACGGACAGGGTCCCACGAGCAGTACTTC. This sequence encodes CASSSRTGSHEQYF. The V and J genes are TRBV12-3 or TRBV12-4 and TRBJ2-7; 8 nucleotides line up with TRBD1. The CDR3 spans 14 residues. V was pared by 4 bases and J by 5 bases, with 7 bases of the junction left unmatched.